This TCR beta chain was obtained from a study of blood T cell repertoires in COVID-19. The wider study: Some COVID-19 samples were acute and others convalescent; all came from the United States, Italy and Spain. T cells, B-cell-depleted T cells, or PBMCs provided the cDNA or gDNA that served as material.

There are 11 residues in the CDR3. The ends were cut back, 5 bases at V and 3 bases at J, with 4 bases in the middle. Authors' analysis steps: Amplification of reference gene primers provided the estimated nucleated cell counts. The data were produced by immunoSEQ multiplex PCR, yet TCRdb's version contains in-frame clones alone and is incomplete. The V and J calls and clone size come from that table; D and trimming were worked out from the DNA. The sample shows under 300,000 clones, roughly 88% of them seen only once. The specimen was peripheral blood. This clonotype originated in a woman aged 40 to 50 who had recovered from COVID-19. The rearrangement uses TRBV12-3 or TRBV12-4 and TRBJ1-2; no firm D call. CDR3 residues: CASSIDYGYTF. DNA for the CDR3: TGTGCCAGCAGTATCGACTATGGCTACACCTTC.